The source of this T cell receptor (beta chain) is a study of blood T cell repertoires in COVID-19 (dated by TCRdb to 2019 to 2021). A note on the overall study: Samples covering the acute and convalescent phases of COVID-19 were provided by collaborators in the United States, Italy and Spain. The material from the prospective study consisted of cDNA or gDNA derived from T cells, B-cell-depleted T cells, or PBMCs. The dataset comprised deeply sampled blood TCRbeta repertoires from subjects exposed to, actively infected with, or recovered from COVID-19. A freely available public database, intended as a resource for researchers studying the immune response to SARS-CoV-2, is where the repertoires were released. The samples were drawn from two sources: the first 160 participants of the ongoing ImmuneRACE study, and 1,000 to 1,500 subjects contributed by 6 global collaborators. A de-identified subject ID, COVID-19 status, age in years and sex were almost always included in the sample metadata. HLA class I and class II types, where available, came from metadata supplied by the sample provider rather than from assay-based typing.

Comment on this clone: The target of this receptor is not known. Per-base quality was not reported, and no clone a single base away is much larger than it.

Broad study findings and their caveats: Clinical and demographic metadata were provided uncurated, with the amount varying by source and participant.

TCRbeta CDR3 regions were amplified from genomic DNA using the immunoSEQ Assay, a bias-controlled multiplex PCR. The source study handled its data this way. The number of nucleated cells in each sample was estimated by amplification of reference gene primers within the assay. Sequence reads were collapsed and filtered to measure the absolute abundance of every unique TCRbeta CDR3 rearrangement. For each sample, productive Simpson clonality was calculated as the square root of Simpson's diversity index across productive rearrangements. The source is immuneACCESS, and TCRdb retained only in-frame sequences with V and J called. Part of the clones is not carried over; for the studies checked, unresolved V genes explain less than half of this, and the remainder is unexplained. V, J and clone size were drawn from that table, and D and trimming were deduced from the DNA. The sample contains a few hundred thousand clones, around 82% of them found a single time. The ten largest clones take up about a sixth of the sample.

In Seattle, one collaborating source enrolled patients while the infection was active and tracked those patients longitudinally over the course of disease. Each collaborating institution followed its own protocols to collect whole blood in K2EDTA tubes. For TCRbeta analysis, collaborators shipped samples as frozen whole blood, isolated PBMCs, or DNA extracted from either of those sample types. V and J are truncated by 6 bases and 12 bases respectively, leaving an intervening sequence of 20 bases. Sequences WSHSY (CDR1) and SAAADI (CDR2) are obtained from the germline V gene. The CDR3 runs 14 amino acids, cysteine and phenylalanine included. The sequence is cut down to CDR3 DNA, 42 bases in frame from base 1.

Sequenced sample: peripheral blood. The chain couples TRBV10-2 to TRBJ1-4, with TRBD1 perhaps the D gene, on 5 matching bases. This TCR was recovered from a person in their 70s with COVID-19, enrolled during active disease. The base sequence is TGCGCCAGCAGCCAGATCGGGGGGAATGTTGAACTGTTTTTT. This codes for CASSQIGGNVELFF.